The source of this T cell receptor beta chain is a study of blood T cell repertoires in COVID-19. Method: immunoSEQ multiplex PCR; TCRdb's copy keeps in-frame clones and lacks some. The sample lists approximately 290,000 clones; around 90% were seen once. The study drew participants aged about 18 to 90 years from some 24 US areas. Cohort 3 donors were reported recovered after two negative PCRs, clearance, or symptom resolution. Between the trimmed V and J ends, which lost 0 bases and 0 bases, there was a span of 12 bases. This CDR3 has 17 amino acids. Germline CDR1 SGHAT, CDR2 FQNNGV. This sequence was found in a woman aged 25 to 39 who had recovered from COVID-19. Source material: PBMCs or T cells enriched from blood (not recorded which). The chain is built from TRBV11-2 and TRBJ2-1; D is perhaps TRBD2 (6 bases). The CDR3 loop reads CASSLDLASSSYNEQFF. DNA of the CDR3: TGTGCCAGCAGCTTAGATCTAGCGTCGAGCTCCTACAATGAGCAGTTCTTC.